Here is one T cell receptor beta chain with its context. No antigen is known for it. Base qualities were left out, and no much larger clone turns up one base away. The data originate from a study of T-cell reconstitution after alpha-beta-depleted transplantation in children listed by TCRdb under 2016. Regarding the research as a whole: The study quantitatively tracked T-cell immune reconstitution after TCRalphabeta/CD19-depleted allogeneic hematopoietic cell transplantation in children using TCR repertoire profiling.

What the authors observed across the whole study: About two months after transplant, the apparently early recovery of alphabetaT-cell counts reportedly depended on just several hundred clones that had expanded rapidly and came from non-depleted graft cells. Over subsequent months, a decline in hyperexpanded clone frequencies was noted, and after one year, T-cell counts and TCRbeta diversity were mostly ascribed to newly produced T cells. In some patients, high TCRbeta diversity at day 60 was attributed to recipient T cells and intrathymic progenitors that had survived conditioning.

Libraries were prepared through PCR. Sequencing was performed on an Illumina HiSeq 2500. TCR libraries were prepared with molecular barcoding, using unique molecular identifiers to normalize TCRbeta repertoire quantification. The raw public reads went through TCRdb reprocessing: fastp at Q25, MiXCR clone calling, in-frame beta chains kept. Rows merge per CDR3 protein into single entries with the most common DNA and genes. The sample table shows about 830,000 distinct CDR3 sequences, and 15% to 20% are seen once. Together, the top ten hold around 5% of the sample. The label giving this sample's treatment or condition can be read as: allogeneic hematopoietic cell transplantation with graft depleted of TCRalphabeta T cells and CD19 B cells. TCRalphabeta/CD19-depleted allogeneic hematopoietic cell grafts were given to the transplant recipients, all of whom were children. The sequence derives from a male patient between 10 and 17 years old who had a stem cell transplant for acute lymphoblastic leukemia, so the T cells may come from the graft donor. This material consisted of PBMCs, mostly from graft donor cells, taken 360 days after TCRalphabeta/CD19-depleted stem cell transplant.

The nucleotide sequence is given as TGCGCCAGCAGCTTGGCCCTGACTAGCTTCGATGAGCAGTTCTTC. This is translated as CASSLALTSFDEQFF. The chain links TRBV5-1 with TRBJ2-1; 7 central nucleotides agree with TRBD2. Sequences SGHRS (CDR1) and YFSETQ (CDR2) are obtained from the germline V gene. V is cut back by 0 bases and J by 8 bases, with 8 bases in the junction unmatched. The CDR3 numbers 15 residues from cysteine through phenylalanine. The DNA shown is the 45-base CDR3, in frame from base 1.